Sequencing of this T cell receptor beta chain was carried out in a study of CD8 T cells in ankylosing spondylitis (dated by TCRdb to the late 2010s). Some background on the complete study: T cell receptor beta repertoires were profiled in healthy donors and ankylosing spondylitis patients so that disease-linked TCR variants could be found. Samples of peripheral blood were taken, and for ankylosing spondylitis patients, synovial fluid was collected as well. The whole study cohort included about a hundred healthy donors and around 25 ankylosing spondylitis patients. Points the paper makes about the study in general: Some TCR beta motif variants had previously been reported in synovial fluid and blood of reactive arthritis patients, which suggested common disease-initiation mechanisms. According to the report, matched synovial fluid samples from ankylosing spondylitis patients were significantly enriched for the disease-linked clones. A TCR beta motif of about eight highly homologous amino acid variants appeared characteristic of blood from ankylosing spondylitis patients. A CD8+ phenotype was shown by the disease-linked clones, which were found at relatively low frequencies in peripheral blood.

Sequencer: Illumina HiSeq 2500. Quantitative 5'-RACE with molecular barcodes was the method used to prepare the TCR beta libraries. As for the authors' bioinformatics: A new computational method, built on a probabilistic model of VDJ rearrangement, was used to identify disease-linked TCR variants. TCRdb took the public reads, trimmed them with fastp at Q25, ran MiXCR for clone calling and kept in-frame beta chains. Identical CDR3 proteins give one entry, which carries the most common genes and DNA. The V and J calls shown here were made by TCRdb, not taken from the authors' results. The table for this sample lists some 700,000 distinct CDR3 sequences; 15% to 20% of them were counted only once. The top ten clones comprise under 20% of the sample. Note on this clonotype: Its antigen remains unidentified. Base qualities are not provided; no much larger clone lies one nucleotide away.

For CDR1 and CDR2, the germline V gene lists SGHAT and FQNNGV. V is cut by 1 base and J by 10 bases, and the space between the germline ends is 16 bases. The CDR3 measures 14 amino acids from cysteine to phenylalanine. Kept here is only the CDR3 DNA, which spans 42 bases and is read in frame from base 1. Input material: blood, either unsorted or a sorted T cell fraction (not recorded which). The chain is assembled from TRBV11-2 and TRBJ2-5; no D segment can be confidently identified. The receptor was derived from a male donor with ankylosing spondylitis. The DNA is TGTGCCAGCAGCTTAGTCGGCAGGCCCTCTGACCAGTACTTC. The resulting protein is CASSLVGRPSDQYF.